This TCR beta chain was found in a study of early T cells in non-severe SARS-CoV-2 infection. Overall study context: Alpha and beta chains were unpaired, from unsorted whole-blood bulk RNA.

Researchers attached unique molecular identifiers to individual cDNA molecules. TCRdb called the 5' RACE reads again in MiXCR, with one record for every CDR3 protein. The sample has approximately 63,000 distinct CDR3 sequences, approximately 5.9% seen once; the top ten hold approximately 3.6%. The CDR3 consists of 12 residues. With 6 bases removed from V and 2 bases from J, the gap between germline ends came to 9 bases. The germline V gene encodes CDR1 SQVTM and CDR2 ANQGSEA. The J gene is TRBJ2-3, the V gene TRBV29-1, with unresolved D. This clonotype originated in an adult who was a healthcare worker with PCR-confirmed SARS-CoV-2 infection or an uninfected control (not recorded which). The sequences come from whole blood, collected at baseline. The CDR3 spells CSVHRSTDTQYF. CDR3 DNA: TGCAGCGTCCACCGGTCCACAGATACGCAGTATTTT.